These T cell receptor beta chains were read from a single sample in a study of control samples from healthy donors and cancer patients. Assay used: immunoSEQ multiplex PCR; TCRdb lists only in-frame clones, some missing. This table has approximately 100,000 clones, approximately 87% appearing once. What was sequenced was blood. All receptors come from a woman between 40 and 55 years old in good health. The CDR3 runs from the conserved cysteine through the conserved F or W. Fields, in order: D gene, clone size, J gene, V gene, CDR3 protein, CDR3 DNA. The D gene is left open where the match is weak. Clone size, where shown, is once, few, many, or a class for clones that have expanded.

d_call: .
clone_size: .
j_call: TRBJ1-2
v_call: TRBV6-5
cdr3_aa: CASSWDLAGGYTF
cdr3_nt: TGTGCCAGCAGTTGGGACCTGGCGGGTGGCTACACCTTC

d_call: .
clone_size: .
j_call: TRBJ1-4
v_call: TRBV19
cdr3_aa: CASSPSRQGRAEKLFF
cdr3_nt: TGTGCCAGTAGCCCAAGCCGGCAGGGGCGGGCTGAAAAACTGTTTTTT

d_call: TRBD2
clone_size: .
j_call: TRBJ2-2
v_call: TRBV6-4
cdr3_aa: CASSLAERGDTGELFF
cdr3_nt: TGTGCCAGTAGCCTCGCCGAGCGGGGGGACACCGGGGAGCTGTTTTTT

d_call: .
clone_size: .
j_call: TRBJ1-2
v_call: TRBV24-1
cdr3_aa: CATSEATNYGYTF
cdr3_nt: TGTGCCACCAGTGAGGCGACTAACTATGGCTACACCTTC

d_call: TRBD1
clone_size: .
j_call: TRBJ2-2
v_call: TRBV9
cdr3_aa: CASSTGTENTGELFF
cdr3_nt: TGTGCCAGCAGCACCGGGACAGAGAACACCGGGGAGCTGTTTTTT

d_call: TRBD1
clone_size: few
j_call: TRBJ2-7
v_call: TRBV4-1
cdr3_aa: CASSGTGTYEQYF
cdr3_nt: TGCGCCAGCAGCGGGACAGGGACCTACGAGCAGTACTTC

d_call: .
clone_size: .
j_call: TRBJ1-2
v_call: TRBV5-6
cdr3_aa: CASSFPSWVGDGYTF
cdr3_nt: TGTGCCAGCAGCTTCCCTTCTTGGGTCGGGGATGGCTACACCTTC

d_call: .
clone_size: .
j_call: TRBJ1-5
v_call: TRBV19
cdr3_aa: CASSVDSSGGSNQPQHF
cdr3_nt: TGTGCCAGTAGTGTTGACTCATCCGGAGGGAGCAATCAGCCCCAGCATTTT

d_call: .
clone_size: .
j_call: TRBJ1-2
v_call: TRBV6-5
cdr3_aa: CASSIGQYGYTF
cdr3_nt: TGTGCCAGCAGTATCGGACAGTATGGCTACACCTTC

d_call: TRBD2
clone_size: .
j_call: TRBJ2-1
v_call: TRBV6-6
cdr3_aa: CASSQSAAGGPSAEQFF
cdr3_nt: TGTGCCAGCAGTCAGTCTGCGGCGGGGGGGCCTTCAGCTGAGCAGTTCTTC

d_call: .
clone_size: few
j_call: TRBJ1-1
v_call: TRBV12-3/TRBV12-4
cdr3_aa: CASLFGDTTEAFF
cdr3_nt: TGTGCCAGCTTGTTCGGGGACACCACTGAAGCTTTCTTT

d_call: .
clone_size: .
j_call: TRBJ2-3
v_call: TRBV3-1/TRBV3-2
cdr3_aa: CASSQPPSDTQYF
cdr3_nt: TGTGCCAGCAGCCAACCTCCTTCAGATACGCAGTATTTT

d_call: .
clone_size: .
j_call: TRBJ2-5
v_call: TRBV10-2
cdr3_aa: CASSVRLSETQYF
cdr3_nt: TGCGCCAGCAGTGTCCGACTATCAGAGACCCAGTACTTC

d_call: .
clone_size: .
j_call: TRBJ1-1
v_call: TRBV5-6
cdr3_aa: CASRQTRGHGSEAFF
cdr3_nt: TGTGCCAGCAGGCAGACCAGGGGACATGGGTCTGAAGCTTTCTTT

d_call: .
clone_size: .
j_call: TRBJ1-3
v_call: TRBV2
cdr3_aa: CASRRTETNFPSGNTIYF
cdr3_nt: TGTGCCAGCAGGAGGACGGAGACAAACTTCCCCTCTGGAAACACCATATATTTT

d_call: TRBD1
clone_size: .
j_call: TRBJ1-1
v_call: TRBV11-3
cdr3_aa: CASSFFGQDTEAFF
cdr3_nt: TGTGCCAGCAGCTTTTTCGGACAGGACACTGAAGCTTTCTTT

d_call: .
clone_size: .
j_call: TRBJ1-6
v_call: TRBV5-1
cdr3_aa: CASSLTGTSYNSPLHF
cdr3_nt: TGCGCCAGCAGCCTCACCGGGACAAGTTATAATTCACCCCTCCACTTT

d_call: TRBD1
clone_size: .
j_call: TRBJ2-7
v_call: TRBV9
cdr3_aa: CASSVTGATYEQYF
cdr3_nt: TGTGCCAGCAGCGTGACAGGGGCCACCTACGAGCAGTACTTC

d_call: TRBD1
clone_size: .
j_call: TRBJ2-3
v_call: TRBV11-3
cdr3_aa: CASSLGAGGEDTQYF
cdr3_nt: TGTGCCAGCAGCTTAGGGGCAGGGGGAGAAGATACGCAGTATTTT

d_call: TRBD1
clone_size: .
j_call: TRBJ1-2
v_call: TRBV7-8
cdr3_aa: CASSLAETGDGYTF
cdr3_nt: TGTGCCAGCAGCTTAGCAGAGACAGGGGATGGCTACACCTTC

d_call: .
clone_size: .
j_call: TRBJ1-2
v_call: TRBV30
cdr3_aa: CAWSVRGVGYTF
cdr3_nt: TGTGCCTGGAGTGTACGGGGGGTTGGCTACACCTTC

d_call: .
clone_size: .
j_call: TRBJ1-2
v_call: TRBV9
cdr3_aa: CASSALTGNYGYTF
cdr3_nt: TGTGCCAGCAGCGCCCTAACAGGGAACTATGGCTACACCTTC

d_call: .
clone_size: .
j_call: TRBJ1-5
v_call: TRBV6-2/TRBV6-3
cdr3_aa: CASSHLGNQPQHF
cdr3_nt: TGTGCCAGCAGTCACCTGGGTAATCAGCCCCAGCATTTT

d_call: .
clone_size: .
j_call: TRBJ1-5
v_call: TRBV7-2
cdr3_aa: CASSLASRGSNQPQHF
cdr3_nt: TGTGCCAGCAGCTTAGCTTCTCGTGGGAGCAATCAGCCCCAGCATTTT

d_call: .
clone_size: .
j_call: TRBJ1-1
v_call: TRBV29-1
cdr3_aa: CSVDMSRANTEAFF
cdr3_nt: TGCAGCGTTGATATGTCCCGTGCGAACACTGAAGCTTTCTTT

d_call: .
clone_size: once
j_call: TRBJ1-3
v_call: TRBV4-1
cdr3_aa: CASSLDRSGNTIYF
cdr3_nt: TGCGCCAGCAGCCTAGACAGGTCGGGAAACACCATATATTTT

d_call: .
clone_size: .
j_call: TRBJ1-5
v_call: TRBV3-1/TRBV3-2
cdr3_aa: CASSQTGNQPQHF
cdr3_nt: TGTGCCAGCAGCCAAACGGGGAACCAGCCCCAGCATTTT

d_call: .
clone_size: once
j_call: TRBJ1-5
v_call: TRBV12-5
cdr3_aa: CASGLYSNQPQHF
cdr3_nt: TGTGCTAGTGGTCTTTATAGCAATCAGCCCCAGCATTTT

d_call: TRBD1
clone_size: .
j_call: TRBJ1-5
v_call: TRBV2
cdr3_aa: CASSPDRVPQQPQHF
cdr3_nt: TGTGCCAGCAGCCCAGACAGGGTTCCCCAACAGCCCCAGCATTTT

d_call: .
clone_size: .
j_call: TRBJ1-1
v_call: TRBV7-2
cdr3_aa: CASSPHTEAFF
cdr3_nt: TGTGCCAGCAGCCCTCACACTGAAGCTTTCTTT

d_call: .
clone_size: .
j_call: TRBJ2-3
v_call: TRBV30
cdr3_aa: CAWNEVGGSTDTQYF
cdr3_nt: TGTGCCTGGAATGAGGTGGGGGGAAGCACAGATACGCAGTATTTT

d_call: TRBD1
clone_size: .
j_call: TRBJ2-2
v_call: TRBV5-1
cdr3_aa: CASSLSYRTGGLTGELFF
cdr3_nt: TGCGCCAGCAGCTTATCCTACAGGACAGGGGGTCTAACCGGGGAGCTGTTTTTT

d_call: .
clone_size: .
j_call: TRBJ2-2
v_call: TRBV5-1
cdr3_aa: CASSLRSGLTRNTGELFF
cdr3_nt: TGCGCCAGCAGCTTGAGGTCGGGGCTAACACGGAACACCGGGGAGCTGTTTTTT

d_call: .
clone_size: .
j_call: TRBJ2-3
v_call: TRBV2
cdr3_aa: CASSDPAKEDTQYF
cdr3_nt: TGTGCCAGCAGTGACCCTGCAAAGGAGGATACGCAGTATTTT

d_call: .
clone_size: .
j_call: TRBJ1-2
v_call: TRBV7-4
cdr3_aa: CASSLLLRGYTF
cdr3_nt: TGTGCCAGCAGCTTACTCCTGCGGGGCTACACCTTC